A selection of T cell receptor beta chains follows, all from one sample in a study of CD8 T cells in ankylosing spondylitis. TCRdb redid the calling of the 5' RACE reads with MiXCR, one entry per CDR3 protein. The data show a few hundred thousand distinct CDR3 sequences, around a tenth seen once. Sequenced: blood, either unsorted or a sorted T cell fraction (not recorded which). These receptors were obtained from a female donor with ankylosing spondylitis or in good health (not recorded which). Each CDR3 is given with its conserved first and last residue. A D gene is named only where the DNA matches it firmly. Where a row states a size, it is once, few, many or the class of an expanded clone; other rows omit it.

TRBV5-1	-	TRBJ1-1	many	TGCGCCAGCAGCTACAGCTCGTACACTGAAGCTTTCTTT	CASSYSSYTEAFF
TRBV13	TRBD1	TRBJ2-3	-	TGTGCCGGCAGCCCCCCGACAGGGGTTAGCACAGATACGCAGTATTTT	CAGSPPTGVSTDTQYF
TRBV6-1	-	TRBJ1-2	-	TGTGCCAGCAGTCTAAGAGGGACGTATGGCTACACCTTC	CASSLRGTYGYTF
TRBV11-2	-	TRBJ1-3	many	TGTGCCAGCAGCCCGTCACGCGGGGTCCGAAACACCATATATTTT	CASSPSRGVRNTIYF
TRBV7-8	-	TRBJ1-6	many	TGTGCCAGCAGCTTAGGCCCCCCAGGGGATTCGTCACCCCTCCACTTT	CASSLGPPGDSSPLHF
TRBV5-1	-	TRBJ2-7	many	TGCGCCAGCAGCCCGACGACACAGGCCTACGAGCAGTACTTC	CASSPTTQAYEQYF
TRBV18	TRBD1	TRBJ2-2	few	TGTGCCAGCTCACCGACGACAGGGGCCAACACCGGGGAGCTGTTTTTT	CASSPTTGANTGELFF
TRBV20-1	-	TRBJ2-5	many	TGCAGTGCTAGGCAAGGGGCAGAGACCCAGTACTTC	CSARQGAETQYF
TRBV7-2	TRBD2	TRBJ2-3	-	TGTGCCAGCAGCTTTAGGACTAGCGGGGCAGATACGCAGTATTTT	CASSFRTSGADTQYF
TRBV10-1	TRBD1	TRBJ2-7	many	TGCGCCAGCAGTGGACAACCGGGACAGGGTTCTTACGAGCAGTACTTC	CASSGQPGQGSYEQYF
TRBV6-2/TRBV6-3	TRBD2	TRBJ2-7	-	TGTGCCAGCAGTTATCTGGGAGGGACTACCGGGACTAGCGGCTACGAGCAGTACTTC	CASSYLGGTTGTSGYEQYF
TRBV5-6	-	TRBJ2-6	many	TGTGCCAGCAGGCGATACTCTGGGGCCAACGTCCTGACTTTC	CASRRYSGANVLTF
TRBV6-5	-	TRBJ2-5	few	TGTGCCAGCAGTTACCGACCACAGGATGAGACCCAGTACTTC	CASSYRPQDETQYF
TRBV5-5	-	TRBJ2-7	few	TGTGCCAGCAGCTTGGATGAGACTCCCACCTACGAGCAGTACTTC	CASSLDETPTYEQYF
TRBV10-2	TRBD2	TRBJ2-7	many	TGCGCCAGCAGTGATTGGGGAGGGCCACATCGAGAGCAGTACTTC	CASSDWGGPHREQYF
TRBV29-1	TRBD1	TRBJ2-7	many	TGCAGCGTTGCGGGACAGGGGATCTACGAGCAGTACTTC	CSVAGQGIYEQYF
TRBV20-1	-	TRBJ2-6	-	TGCAGTGCTCCGGCCCCGGGACCTGGGGCCAACGTCCTGACTTTC	CSAPAPGPGANVLTF
TRBV28	-	TRBJ2-3	many	TGTGCCAGCAGTCCTGCCATCACAACCACAGATACGCAGTATTTT	CASSPAITTTDTQYF
TRBV9	-	TRBJ2-7	many	TGTGCCAGCAGCGTAGACCCAACAGGCATCTACGACGAGCAGTACTTC	CASSVDPTGIYDEQYF
TRBV7-2	-	TRBJ2-1	few	TGTGCCAGCAGTCCCGGGAGCCCCTACAATGAGCAGTTCTTC	CASSPGSPYNEQFF
TRBV19	-	TRBJ1-1	many	TGTGCCAGTAGTATATCGAGGGTTCGAGCTGAAGCTTTCTTT	CASSISRVRAEAFF
TRBV27	TRBD2	TRBJ2-6	many	TGTGCCAGTAGACTAGCGGGGGACCCTGGGGCCAACGTCCTGACTTTC	CASRLAGDPGANVLTF
TRBV5-1	TRBD2	TRBJ2-3	few	TGCGCCAGCAGCTTAGTCCGACTAGCGGTGGATACGCAGTATTTT	CASSLVRLAVDTQYF
TRBV5-1	TRBD2	TRBJ2-1	many	TGCGCCAGCAGCTTGGTCCCAGCGGGAGGTTTAACCGATGAGCAGTTCTTC	CASSLVPAGGLTDEQFF
TRBV2	TRBD1	TRBJ1-5	few	TGTGCCAGCATGAGGGACAGGGGAGGCAATCAGCCCCAGCATTTT	CASMRDRGGNQPQHF
TRBV12-3/TRBV12-4	-	TRBJ2-7	-	TGTGCCAGCAGTTTATTACTAAGCAACGAGCAGTACTTC	CASSLLLSNEQYF
TRBV6-6	-	TRBJ2-3	many	TGTGCCGGATCCCGCGGGACAGATACGCAGTATTTT	CAGSRGTDTQYF
TRBV5-1	-	TRBJ2-5	many	TGCGCCAGCTGTTTCTCCTTACGGGTGCAAGAGACCCAGTACTTC	CASCFSLRVQETQYF
TRBV2	-	TRBJ2-1	few	TGTGCCAGCAAGAGGGACGTAAACAATGAGCAGTTCTTC	CASKRDVNNEQFF
TRBV7-3	TRBD1	TRBJ1-1	many	TGTGCCAGCAGCTTAAGTGGGTCGGGACAGGGGAACACTGAAGCTTTCTTT	CASSLSGSGQGNTEAFF
TRBV5-1	-	TRBJ2-5	many	TGCGCCAGCAGTACTCAGGGGAAAGAGACCCAGTACTTC	CASSTQGKETQYF
TRBV20-1	TRBD1	TRBJ1-2	many	TGCAGTGCTGGAGGGACAGGGGCTAACGGCTACACCTTC	CSAGGTGANGYTF
TRBV15	-	TRBJ1-5	few	TGTGCCACCAGCAGAGGCAGGGAAGGCAATCAGCCCCAGCATTTT	CATSRGREGNQPQHF
TRBV6-4	-	TRBJ1-5	many	TGTGCCAGCAGTGACCCCACAGGTTATTTTAGCAATCAGCCCCAGCATTTT	CASSDPTGYFSNQPQHF
TRBV15	TRBD1	TRBJ1-3	many	TGTGCCACCAAACCAGGGGGCCAAAGCTCTGGAAACACCATATATTTT	CATKPGGQSSGNTIYF
TRBV27	-	TRBJ2-2	-	TGTGCCAGCGGAGTCTGGAACACCGGGGAGCTGTTTTTT	CASGVWNTGELFF
TRBV5-6	-	TRBJ2-7	many	TGTGCCAGCAGCTTGAGGCAGTACGAGCAGTACTTC	CASSLRQYEQYF
TRBV12-3/TRBV12-4	TRBD2	TRBJ2-5	-	TGTGCCAGCACCACGGTGGGGGGGCAAGAGACCCAGTACTTC	CASTTVGGQETQYF
TRBV7-9	TRBD1	TRBJ1-2	many	TGTGCCAGCAGCCCCCAGGACAGGCGGCTGTATGGCTACACCTTC	CASSPQDRRLYGYTF
TRBV28	-	TRBJ2-2	many	TGTGCCAGCAGTTTGGGCACGTTTACCGGGGAGCTGTTTTTT	CASSLGTFTGELFF
TRBV28	TRBD2	TRBJ2-1	many	TGTGCCAGCAGGGACTCTAGCGGGGCCTACAATGAGCAGTTCTTC	CASRDSSGAYNEQFF
TRBV5-1	TRBD2	TRBJ2-7	-	TGCGCCAGCAGCCCCGGGGGGGACCTCTACGAGCAGTACTTC	CASSPGGDLYEQYF
TRBV29-1	-	TRBJ2-2	many	TGCAGCGTTGAATTAGGCGGTCCCACCGGGGAGCTGTTTTTT	CSVELGGPTGELFF
TRBV20-1	-	TRBJ2-1	many	TGCAGTGCCCAACAACCGAGGGGTGGCTCCTACAATGAGCAGTTCTTC	CSAQQPRGGSYNEQFF